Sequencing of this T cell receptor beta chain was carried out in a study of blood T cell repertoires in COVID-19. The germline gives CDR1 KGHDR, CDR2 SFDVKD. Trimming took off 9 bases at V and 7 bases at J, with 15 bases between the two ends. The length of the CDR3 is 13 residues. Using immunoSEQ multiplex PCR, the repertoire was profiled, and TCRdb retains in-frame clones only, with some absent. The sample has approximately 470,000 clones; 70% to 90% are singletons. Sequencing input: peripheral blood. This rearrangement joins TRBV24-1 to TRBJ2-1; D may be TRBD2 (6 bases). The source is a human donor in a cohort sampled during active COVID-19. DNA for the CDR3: TGTGCCACCGCCTCCCCGGGAGTTAATGAGCAGTTCTTC. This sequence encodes CATASPGVNEQFF.